The entry that follows covers one T cell receptor beta chain sequence. The protocol was immunoSEQ multiplex PCR, while the TCRdb copy is restricted to in-frame clones and leaves out a portion. The sample contains some 220,000 clones, roughly 94% of which appear only once. The source of the sample is a study of control samples from healthy donors and cancer patients. With 2 bases removed from V and 4 bases from J, the gap between germline ends came to 9 bases. Germline-derived CDR1 and CDR2 are MNHEY and SVGAGI. The CDR3 has 14 amino acids. Sequencing was done on a sample of blood. This TCR came from a man over 45 in good health. The chain joins TRBV6-5 to TRBJ1-3; D remains unclear. The chain's CDR3 is CASSYTAQGNTIYF. CDR3 in DNA: TGTGCCAGCAGTTACACAGCTCAAGGAAACACCATATATTTT.